The entry that follows covers one T cell receptor beta chain sequence. Its antigen remains undetermined. No clone much larger than this one lies a single base away; base qualities are absent. From cysteine to phenylalanine, the CDR3 is 15 amino acids long. Only the CDR3 part of the read is kept: 45 bases, read in frame from the first base. CDR1 and CDR2 are read off the germline V gene (reference sequence) as LNHDA and SQIVND. The V end loses 6 bases and the J end loses 2 bases, and a stretch of 17 bases separates them. This sample is part of a study of blood T cell repertoires in COVID-19 (dated by TCRdb to the early 2020s). About the study as a whole: Samples covering the acute and convalescent phases of COVID-19 were provided by collaborators in the United States, Italy and Spain. Where available, HLA class I and class II types were obtained from metadata supplied by the sample provider rather than from assay-based typing. Samples were obtained from the ongoing ImmuneRACE study (first 160 participants) and from about 1,300 subjects provided by 6 global collaborators. Nearly every sample came with metadata listing a de-identified subject ID, COVID-19 status, age in years and sex. The prospective study material was composed of cDNA or gDNA derived from T cells, B-cell-depleted T cells, or PBMCs. A freely available public database, intended as a resource for researchers studying the immune response to SARS-CoV-2, is where the repertoires were released. Subjects who had been exposed to COVID-19, were actively infected with it, or had recovered from it provided the deeply sampled blood TCRbeta repertoires that made up the dataset. Results and caveats for the whole study, not just this receptor: The quantity of clinical and demographic metadata differed by source and by participant and was supplied without curation.

TCRbeta CDR3 regions were amplified from genomic DNA using the immunoSEQ Assay, a bias-controlled multiplex PCR. The published analysis was carried out like this. The number of nucleated cells in each sample was estimated from the amplification of reference gene primers within the assay. Sequence reads were collapsed and filtered to measure the absolute abundance of every unique TCRbeta CDR3 rearrangement. For each sample, productive Simpson clonality was calculated as the square root of Simpson's diversity index over productive rearrangements. Held by TCRdb, this immuneACCESS table contains in-frame sequences only and omits some clones. Under half of the omission traces to an unresolved V gene where checked; the cause of the rest is unknown. V, J and clone size were drawn from that table, and D and trimming were deduced from the DNA. The sample data list around 480,000 clones, and 87% of these were observed just once. 0.7% of the sample is in the top ten clones.

Participants in the prospective study were aged about 18 to 90 years, lived in 20 to 25 United States geographic areas, and enrolled through a virtual design. Cohort assignment in the prospective study relied on participant-reported clinical history from a screening survey and a study questionnaire. Recovered participants in ImmuneRACE Cohort 3 were defined by two consecutive negative NP/OP PCR tests, clearance by a healthcare professional, or resolution of symptoms. In the prospective study, whole blood, serum and a nasopharyngeal or oropharyngeal swab were collected from each participant by mobile phlebotomists. Participants in the prospective study had the option to provide additional blood draws and questionnaires over a roughly two-month period. Blood samples from the prospective study were shipped frozen or at room temperature prior to DNA extraction.

The chain links TRBV19 with TRBJ2-7; D gene: possibly TRBD1, on 6 matching bases. The sequenced material came from PBMCs or T cells enriched from blood (not recorded which). The receptor was isolated from a woman aged 18 to 35 who had recovered from COVID-19. The CDR3 region has the sequence CASRPSSGQAYEQYF. In nucleotide form, the sequence is TGTGCCAGTAGACCTTCGTCGGGACAAGCCTACGAGCAGTACTTC.